The source of this T cell receptor beta chain is a study of T-cell reconstitution after alpha-beta-depleted transplantation in children. Preparing the TCRbeta library involved the use of unique molecular identifiers. One entry per CDR3 protein, called by TCRdb with MiXCR from the PCR reads. The sample has roughly 400,000 distinct CDR3 sequences; over 40% are singletons. The material was PBMCs, obtained before TCRalphabeta/CD19-depleted stem cell transplant. This clonotype was obtained from a girl under 10 years old with aplastic anemia, due to receive a stem cell transplant.

The CDR3 region has the DNA TGTGCCAGCAGACGCGGGACTGATGGGGATGAGCAGTTCTTC. Protein sequence: CASRRGTDGDEQFF. This rearrangement joins TRBV7-2 to TRBJ2-1, with a weak D call TRBD2 (6 bases). CDR1 and CDR2 (germline): SGHTA, FQGNSA. The CDR3 runs to 14 residues. Trimming took 6 bases from V and 8 from J, leaving 17 bases between them.